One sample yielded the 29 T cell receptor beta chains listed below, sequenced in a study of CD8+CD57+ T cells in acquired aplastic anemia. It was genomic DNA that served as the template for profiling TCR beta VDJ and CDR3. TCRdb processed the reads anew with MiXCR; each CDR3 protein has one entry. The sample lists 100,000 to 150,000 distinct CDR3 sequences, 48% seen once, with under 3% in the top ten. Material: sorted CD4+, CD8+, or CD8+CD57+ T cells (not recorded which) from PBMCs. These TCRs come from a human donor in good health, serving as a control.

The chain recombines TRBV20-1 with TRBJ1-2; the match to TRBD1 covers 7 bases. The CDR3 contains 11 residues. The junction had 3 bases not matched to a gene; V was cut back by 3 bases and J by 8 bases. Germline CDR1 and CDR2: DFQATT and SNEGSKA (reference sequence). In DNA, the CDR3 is TGCAGTGCTAGGGGGACAGCCGGCTACACCTTC. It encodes CSARGTAGYTF.

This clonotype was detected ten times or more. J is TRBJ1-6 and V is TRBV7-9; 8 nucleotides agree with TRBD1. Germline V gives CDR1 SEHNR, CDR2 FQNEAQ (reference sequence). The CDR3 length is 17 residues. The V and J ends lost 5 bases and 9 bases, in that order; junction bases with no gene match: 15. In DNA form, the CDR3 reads TGTGCCAGCAGCCTCATCCTGGGGACAGGAAGAGGTTCACCCCTCCACTTT. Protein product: CASSLILGTGRGSPLHF. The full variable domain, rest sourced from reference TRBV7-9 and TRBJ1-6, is DTGVSQNPRHKITKRGQNVTFRCDPISEHNRLYWYRQTLGQGPEFLTYFQNEAQLEKSRLLSDRFSAERPKGSFSTLEIQRTEQGDSAMYLCASSLILGTGRGSPLHFGNGTRLTVT.

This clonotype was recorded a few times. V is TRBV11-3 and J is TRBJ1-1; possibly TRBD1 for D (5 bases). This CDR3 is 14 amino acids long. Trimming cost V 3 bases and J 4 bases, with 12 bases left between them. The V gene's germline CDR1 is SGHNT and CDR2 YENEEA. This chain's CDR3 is CASSLQQGTTEAFF. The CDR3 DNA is TGTGCCAGCAGCTTGCAGCAGGGAACCACTGAAGCTTTCTTT.

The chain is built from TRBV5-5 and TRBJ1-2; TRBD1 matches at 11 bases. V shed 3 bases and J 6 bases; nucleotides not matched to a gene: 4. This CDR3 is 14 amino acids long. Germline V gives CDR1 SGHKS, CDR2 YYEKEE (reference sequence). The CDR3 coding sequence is TGTGCCAGCAGCTGGGGACAGGGGGTTCATGGCTACACCTTC. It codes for CASSWGQGVHGYTF.

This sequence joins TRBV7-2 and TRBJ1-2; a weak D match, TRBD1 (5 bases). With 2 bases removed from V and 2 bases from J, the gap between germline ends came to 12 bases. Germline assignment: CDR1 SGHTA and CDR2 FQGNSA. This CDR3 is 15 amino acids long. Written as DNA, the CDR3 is TGTGCCAGCAGCTTACACGGGGGGTTCAACTATGGCTACACCTTC. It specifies CASSLHGGFNYGYTF.

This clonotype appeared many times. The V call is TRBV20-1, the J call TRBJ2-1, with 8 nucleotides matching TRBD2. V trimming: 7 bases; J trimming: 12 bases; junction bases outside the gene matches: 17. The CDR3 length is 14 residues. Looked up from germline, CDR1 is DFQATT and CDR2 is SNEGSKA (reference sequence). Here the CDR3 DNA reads TGCAGTGTAGGCGGGACTAGTTATGATGGTGGGCAGTTCTTC. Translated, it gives CSVGGTSYDGGQFF.

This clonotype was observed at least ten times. The CDR3 coding sequence is TGTGCCAGCAGCTCACTAGCGGGGGCTGAGCAGTTCTTC. Translation gives CASSSLAGAEQFF. The genes are TRBV5-8 and TRBJ2-1; 11 bases line up with TRBD2. The J segment lost 9 bases and the V segment lost 3 bases, leaving 2 bases of the junction unmatched. The CDR3 is 13 amino acids. Germline CDR1 SGHTS, CDR2 YDEGEE.

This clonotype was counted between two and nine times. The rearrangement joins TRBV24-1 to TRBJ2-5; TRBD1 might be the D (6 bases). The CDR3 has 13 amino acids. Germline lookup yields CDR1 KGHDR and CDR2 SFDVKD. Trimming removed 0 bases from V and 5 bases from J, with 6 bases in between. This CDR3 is CATSDLRGETQYF. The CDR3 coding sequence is TGTGCCACCAGTGATTTGAGGGGGGAGACCCAGTACTTC.

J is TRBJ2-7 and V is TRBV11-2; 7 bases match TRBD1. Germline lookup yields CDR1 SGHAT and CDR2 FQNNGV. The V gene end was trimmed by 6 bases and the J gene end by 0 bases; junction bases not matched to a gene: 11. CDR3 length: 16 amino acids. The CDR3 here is CASRRTGTESSYEQYF. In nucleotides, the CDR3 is TGTGCCAGCAGGCGAACCGGGACAGAGAGCTCCTACGAGCAGTACTTC.

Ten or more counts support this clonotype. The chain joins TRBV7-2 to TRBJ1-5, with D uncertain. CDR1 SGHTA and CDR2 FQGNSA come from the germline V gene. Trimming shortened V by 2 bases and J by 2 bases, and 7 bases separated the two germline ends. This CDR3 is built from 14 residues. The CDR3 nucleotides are TGTGCCAGCAGCTTATTCGAGGGCAATCAGCCCCAGCATTTT. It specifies CASSLFEGNQPQHF.

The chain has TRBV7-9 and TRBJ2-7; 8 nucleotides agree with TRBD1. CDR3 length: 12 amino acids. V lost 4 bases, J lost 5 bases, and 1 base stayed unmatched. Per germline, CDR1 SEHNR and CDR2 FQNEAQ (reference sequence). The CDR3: CASSWTGHEQYF. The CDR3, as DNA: TGTGCCAGCAGCTGGACAGGGCACGAGCAGTACTTC.

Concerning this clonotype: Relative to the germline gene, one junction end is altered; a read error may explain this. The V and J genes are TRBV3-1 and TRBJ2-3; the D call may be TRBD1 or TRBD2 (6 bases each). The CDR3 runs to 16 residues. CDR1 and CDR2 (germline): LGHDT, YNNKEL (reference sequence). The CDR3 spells CASSQSPTRPTGTQYF. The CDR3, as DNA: TGTGCCAGCAGCCAATCTCCGACTAGGCCGACAGGTACGCAGTATTTT.

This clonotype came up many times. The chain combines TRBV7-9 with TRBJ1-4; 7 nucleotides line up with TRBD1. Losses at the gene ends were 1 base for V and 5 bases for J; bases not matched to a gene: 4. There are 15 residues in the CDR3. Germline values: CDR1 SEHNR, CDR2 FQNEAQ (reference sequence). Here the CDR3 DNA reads TGTGCCAGCAGCTTAGGGGACAGAAACAATGAAAAACTGTTTTTT. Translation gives CASSLGDRNNEKLFF.

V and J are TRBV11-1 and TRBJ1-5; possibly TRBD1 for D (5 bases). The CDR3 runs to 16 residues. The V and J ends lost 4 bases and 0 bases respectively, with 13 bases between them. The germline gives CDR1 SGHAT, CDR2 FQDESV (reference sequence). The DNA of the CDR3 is TGTGCCAGCAGCTCCTTGACAGTCTATAGCAATCAGCCCCAGCATTTT. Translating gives CASSSLTVYSNQPQHF. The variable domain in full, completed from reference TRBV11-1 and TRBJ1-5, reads EAEVAQSPRYKITEKSQAVAFWCDPISGHATLYWYRQILGQGPELLVQFQDESVVDDSQLPKDRFSAERLKGVDSTLKIQPAELGDSAMYLCASSSLTVYSNQPQHFGDGTRLSIL.

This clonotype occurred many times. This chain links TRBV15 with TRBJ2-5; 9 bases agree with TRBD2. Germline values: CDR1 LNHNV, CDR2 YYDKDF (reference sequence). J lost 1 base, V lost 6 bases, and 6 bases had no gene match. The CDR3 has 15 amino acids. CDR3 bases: TGTGCCACCAGGAGACTAGCGGCTACCCAAGAGACCCAGTACTTC. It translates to CATRRLAATQETQYF.

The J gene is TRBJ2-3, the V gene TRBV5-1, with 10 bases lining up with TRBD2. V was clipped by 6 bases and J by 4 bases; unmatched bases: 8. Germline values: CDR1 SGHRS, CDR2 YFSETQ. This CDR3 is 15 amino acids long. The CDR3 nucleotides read TGCGCCAGCAACAAAGGACTAGCGGTCGCAGATACGCAGTATTTT. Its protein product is CASNKGLAVADTQYF.

CDR3 sequence (DNA): TGTGCCGCCGGGGGGACAGGGGGTTATGAAAAACTGTTTTTT. Protein: CAAGGTGGYEKLFF. The J gene is TRBJ1-4, the V gene TRBV7-9; TRBD1 aligns across 11 bases. The CDR3 is 14 residues long. Germline V gives CDR1 SEHNR, CDR2 FQNEAQ (reference sequence). V was pared by 11 bases and J by 6 bases, with 8 bases of the junction left unmatched.

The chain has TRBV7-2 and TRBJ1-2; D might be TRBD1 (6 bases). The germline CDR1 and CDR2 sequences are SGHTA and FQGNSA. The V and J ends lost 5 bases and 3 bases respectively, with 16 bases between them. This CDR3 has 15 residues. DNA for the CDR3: TGTGCCAGCAGCCCCGGGGGCGGTGGGGACTATGGCTACACCTTC. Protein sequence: CASSPGGGGDYGYTF. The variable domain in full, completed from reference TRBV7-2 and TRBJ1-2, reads GAGVSQSPSNKVTEKGKDVELRCDPISGHTALYWYRQSLGQGLEFLIYFQGNSAPDKSGLPSDRFSAERTGGSVSTLTIQRTQQEDSAVYLCASSPGGGGDYGYTFGSGTRLTVV.

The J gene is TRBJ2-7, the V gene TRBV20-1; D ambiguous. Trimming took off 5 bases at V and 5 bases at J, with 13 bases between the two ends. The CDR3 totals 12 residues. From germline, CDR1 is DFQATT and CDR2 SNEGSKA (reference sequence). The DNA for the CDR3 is TGCAGTGCTGCCGGAGAGGTGAACGAGCAGTACTTC. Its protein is CSAAGEVNEQYF.

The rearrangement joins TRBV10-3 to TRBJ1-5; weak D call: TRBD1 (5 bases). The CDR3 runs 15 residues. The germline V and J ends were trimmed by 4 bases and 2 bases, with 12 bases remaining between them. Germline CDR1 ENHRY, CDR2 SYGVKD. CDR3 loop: CAISGRDFGNQPQHF. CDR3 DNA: TGTGCCATCAGTGGCAGGGATTTTGGCAATCAGCCCCAGCATTTT.

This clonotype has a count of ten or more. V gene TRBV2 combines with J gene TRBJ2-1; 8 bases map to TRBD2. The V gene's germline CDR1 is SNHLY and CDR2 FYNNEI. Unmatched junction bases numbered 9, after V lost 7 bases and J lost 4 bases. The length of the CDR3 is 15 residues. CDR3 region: CASTPGTGGYNEQFF. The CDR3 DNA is TGTGCCAGCACCCCCGGGACGGGGGGGTACAATGAGCAGTTCTTC.

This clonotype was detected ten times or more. CDR3 sequence (DNA): TGTGCTAGTTCGACAGGGCGCTCCTACGAGCAGTACTTC. It is translated as CASSTGRSYEQYF. The V call is TRBV12-5, the J call TRBJ2-7; 7 bases line up with TRBD1. Trimming took 8 bases from V and 0 from J; bases not matched to a gene: 4. CDR3 length: 13 residues. Germline CDR1 and CDR2: LGHNT and FRNRAP.

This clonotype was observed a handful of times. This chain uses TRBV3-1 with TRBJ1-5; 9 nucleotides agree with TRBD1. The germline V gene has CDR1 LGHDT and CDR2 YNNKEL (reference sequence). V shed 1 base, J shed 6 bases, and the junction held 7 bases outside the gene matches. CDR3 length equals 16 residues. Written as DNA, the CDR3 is TGTGCCAGCAGCCAAGTGGGACAGGGAAAAGGTCAGCCCCAGCATTTT. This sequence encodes CASSQVGQGKGQPQHF.

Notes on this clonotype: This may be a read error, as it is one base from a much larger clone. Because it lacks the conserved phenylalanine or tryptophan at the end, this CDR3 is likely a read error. The chain's CDR3 is CASSLALGISNEQFL. CDR3 DNA sequence: TGCGCCAGCAGCTTGGCCCTCGGGATCTCCAATGAGCAGTTCCTC. The gene calls are TRBV5-1 and TRBJ2-1, with a weak D call TRBD2 (5 bases). The V end was cut by 0 bases, the J end by 6 bases, with 13 bases between. Germline CDR1 reads SGHRS; CDR2 reads YFSETQ. The CDR3 loop spans 15 amino acids.

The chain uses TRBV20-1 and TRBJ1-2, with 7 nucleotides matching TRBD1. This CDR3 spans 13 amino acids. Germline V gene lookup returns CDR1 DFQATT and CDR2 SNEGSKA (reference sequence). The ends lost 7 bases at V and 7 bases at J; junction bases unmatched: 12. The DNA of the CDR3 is TGCAGTGGACCAACAGGGGAACGCGGTGGCTACACCTTC. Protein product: CSGPTGERGGYTF.

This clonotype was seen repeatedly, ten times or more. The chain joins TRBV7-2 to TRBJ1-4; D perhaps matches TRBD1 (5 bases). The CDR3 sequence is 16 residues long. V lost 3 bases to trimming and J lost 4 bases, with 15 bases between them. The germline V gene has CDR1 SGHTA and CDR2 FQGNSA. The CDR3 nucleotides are TGTGCCAGCAGCTTCCCCAACTGGGGCCTTAATGAAAAACTGTTTTTT. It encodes CASSFPNWGLNEKLFF. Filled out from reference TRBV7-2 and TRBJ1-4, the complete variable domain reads GAGVSQSPSNKVTEKGKDVELRCDPISGHTALYWYRQSLGQGLEFLIYFQGNSAPDKSGLPSDRFSAERTGGSVSTLTIQRTQQEDSAVYLCASSFPNWGLNEKLFFGSGTQLSVL.

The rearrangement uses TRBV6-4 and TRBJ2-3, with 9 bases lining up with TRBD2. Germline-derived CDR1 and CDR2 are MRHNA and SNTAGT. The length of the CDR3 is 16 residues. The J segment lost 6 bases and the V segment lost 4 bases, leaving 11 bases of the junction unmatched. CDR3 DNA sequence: TGTGCCAGCAGTGCCTTTGGAAGCGGGGGGAGGGATACGCAGTATTTT. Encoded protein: CASSAFGSGGRDTQYF.

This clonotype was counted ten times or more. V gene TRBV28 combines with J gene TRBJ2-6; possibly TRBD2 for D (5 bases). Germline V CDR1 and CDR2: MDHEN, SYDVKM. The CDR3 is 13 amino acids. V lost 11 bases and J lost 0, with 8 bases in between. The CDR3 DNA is TGTGCCCACGGGGACTCTGGGGCCAACGTCCTGACTTTC. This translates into CAHGDSGANVLTF.

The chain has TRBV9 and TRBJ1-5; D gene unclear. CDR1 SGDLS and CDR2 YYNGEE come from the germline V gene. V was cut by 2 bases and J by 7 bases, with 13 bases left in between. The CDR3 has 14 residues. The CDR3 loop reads CASSVQGDRQPQHF. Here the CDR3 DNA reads TGTGCCAGCAGCGTTCAAGGAGATCGACAGCCCCAGCATTTT.